This TCR beta chain was identified in a study of T-cell memory formation after mild COVID-19 (dated by TCRdb to about 2021). Looking at the study overall: Most TCR sequence clusters were specific to one of the two donors. The cohort was made up of two young adult volunteers, one female and one male, who were previously healthy. In a couple of donors, T-cell clones that expanded and contracted after mild COVID-19 were tracked by sequencing TCRalpha and TCRbeta repertoires over time. Overall study outcomes, separate from this receptor: SARS-CoV-2 specificity of the second-wave clones peaking on day 37 was not confirmed. Some responding clones were detected in pre-infection memory, suggesting pre-existing cross-reactive memory T cells joined the SARS-CoV-2 response. Clones that contracted from day 15 to 85 showed balanced CD4/CD8 phenotypes, whereas a second wave of clones that expanded from day 15 to 37 leaned towards CD4+. Contracting CD4+ clones were found mainly in CM and EM memory subsets, while CD8+ clones were enriched in EMRA. The study covered only a couple of mild cases, and larger cohorts including severe cases with pre-infection samples were considered necessary.

Including cysteine and phenylalanine, the CDR3 has 14 amino acids. Only CDR3 DNA is held: 42 bases, read in frame from base 1. Germline trimming: 1 base from V, 7 bases from J; junction bases outside gene matches: 5. CDR1 and CDR2, looked up from the germline V gene (reference sequence), are LNHNV and YYDKDF. Ficoll-Paque density gradient centrifugation was the method used to isolate PBMCs. Sequencing instrument: Illumina NovaSeq 6000. Using 5'RACE with constant-segment primers, TCRalpha and TCRbeta cDNA libraries were constructed, with sample barcodes and unique molecular identifiers added in the process. Trizol reagent was used to extract RNA from every sample. Amplification of the libraries took two PCR steps, and the second step added a second sample barcode plus Illumina TruSeq adapters. Libraries were sequenced on an Illumina NovaSeq with 2 x 150 bp paired-end reads. In the source study's methods: Demultiplexing of reads and collapsing into UMI-guided consensus sequences were performed with migec v1.2.7. Using mixcr v2.1.11, UMI consensuses were aligned to TRA and TRB V and J templates and then assembled into clonotypes. A clonotype was counted as expanded or contracted only when both edgeR and NoisET called the clonotype significant, with the noise models trained on biological replicates. edgeR calls used a false discovery rate-adjusted p below 0.01 and a log2 fold-change threshold of 1. PCA with hierarchical clustering of max-normalized trajectories of the 1000 most abundant clonotypes was used as exploratory dynamics analysis. The CD4 or CD8 phenotype of responding clones was assigned using the separately sequenced CD4+ and CD8+ repertoires. The public reads were reanalyzed by TCRdb: fastp trimming at Q25, MiXCR alignment, in-frame beta chains only. Every distinct CDR3 protein forms one entry, paired with its most common genes and DNA. TCRdb, not the original authors, processed these V and J calls. The sample yields just over 200,000 distinct CDR3 sequences; more than 8% were counted once. The leading ten clones occupy 3.5% of the sample.

On this clonotype itself: The antigen it binds to is not known. Base qualities were left out, and no much larger clone turns up one base away.

Sequencing was done on a sample of PBMCs or a T cell subset sorted from them (not recorded which). This receptor was identified in a man younger than 35 who had mild COVID-19 (a few samples of this study predate the infection). The sample titles of this study are shuffled in the database, so cell type and time point are left out; the donor was told from shared clones. This chain is built from TRBV15 and TRBJ2-7; 9 central bases correspond to TRBD1. The DNA sequence is TGTGCCACCAGCAGAGGGGGGACAGGGAAGGAGCAGTACTTC. It is translated as CATSRGGTGKEQYF.